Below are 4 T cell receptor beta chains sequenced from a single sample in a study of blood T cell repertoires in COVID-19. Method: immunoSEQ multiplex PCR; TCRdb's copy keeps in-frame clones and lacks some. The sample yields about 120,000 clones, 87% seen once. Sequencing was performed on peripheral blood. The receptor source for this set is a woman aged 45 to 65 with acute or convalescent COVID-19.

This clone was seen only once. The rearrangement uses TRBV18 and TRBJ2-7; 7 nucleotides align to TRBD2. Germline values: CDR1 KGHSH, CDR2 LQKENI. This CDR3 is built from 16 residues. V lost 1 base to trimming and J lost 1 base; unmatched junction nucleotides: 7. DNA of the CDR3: TGTGCCAGCTCACCACGGTCGGGGACTACGTCCTACGAGCAGTACTTC. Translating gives CASSPRSGTTSYEQYF.

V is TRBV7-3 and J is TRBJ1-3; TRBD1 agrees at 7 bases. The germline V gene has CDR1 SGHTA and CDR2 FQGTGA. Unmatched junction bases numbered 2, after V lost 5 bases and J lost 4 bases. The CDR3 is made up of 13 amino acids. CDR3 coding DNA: TGTGCCAGCAGCGCGACAGGGGGAAACACCATATATTTT. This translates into CASSATGGNTIYF.

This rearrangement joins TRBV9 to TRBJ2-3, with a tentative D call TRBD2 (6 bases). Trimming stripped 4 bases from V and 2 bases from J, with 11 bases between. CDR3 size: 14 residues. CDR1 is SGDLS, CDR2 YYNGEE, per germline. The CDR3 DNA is TGTGCCAGCAGCACCCGGACTAACACAGATACGCAGTATTTT. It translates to CASSTRTNTDTQYF.

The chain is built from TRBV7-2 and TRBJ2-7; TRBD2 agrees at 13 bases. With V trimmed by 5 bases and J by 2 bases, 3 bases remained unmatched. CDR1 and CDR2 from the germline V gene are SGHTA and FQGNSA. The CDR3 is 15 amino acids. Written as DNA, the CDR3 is TGTGCCAGCAGCGAACTAGCGGGAGGGCCCTACGAGCAGTACTTC. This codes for CASSELAGGPYEQYF.